This T cell receptor (beta chain) was sequenced for a study of vaccination and CD4 T cells after COVID-19. The overall study: Overlapping spike peptides of SARS-CoV-2, HCoV-NL63, HCoV-OC43 and HCoV-229E stimulated the cells.

About this clonotype: Its antigen is not identified.

V was pared by 7 bases and J by 6 bases, with 3 bases of the junction left unmatched. The CDR3 has 13 residues. From germline, CDR1 is MNHNS and CDR2 SASEGT. Indicated treatment: roughly ten-day PBMC culture with coronavirus spike peptide pools or control peptides (ViraFEST assay). Positive PCR tests came between March and December 2020, ahead of the US Alpha, Beta and Delta variants. Sequenced with the Oncomine TCR Beta short-read assay was DNA taken from cultured CD4+ T cells. TCRdb ran MiXCR on the PCR reads and lists one entry per CDR3 protein. Here the sample spans nearly 15,000 distinct CDR3 sequences, roughly 25% being singletons.

The source is a human donor with COVID-19. Source material: cultured CD4+ T cells from blood. V gene TRBV6-1 combines with J gene TRBJ1-6, with 7 bases that match TRBD1. The CDR3 DNA sequence: TGTGCCAGCAAGACAGGGACTAATTCACCCCTCCACTTT. Its protein product is CASKTGTNSPLHF.